The 17 T cell receptor beta chains given below trace back to one sample, sequenced in a study of blood T cell repertoires in COVID-19. This table comes from immunoSEQ multiplex PCR, and its TCRdb copy is limited to in-frame clones, with some not included. The sample shows under 250,000 clones, 88% of them seen only once. The sequencing input was PBMCs or T cells enriched from blood (not recorded which). These receptors were taken from a woman in her thirties or forties who had been exposed to COVID-19.

This chain joins TRBV3-1 (or the pseudogene TRBV3-2) and TRBJ1-2; D perhaps matches TRBD1 (6 bases). Germline CDR1 is LGHDT and CDR2 is YNNKEL (reference sequence). V was pared by 6 bases and J by 5 bases, with 13 bases between. The CDR3 spans 13 residues. CDR3 sequence reads: CASSQDRPYGYTF. The CDR3 DNA sequence: TGTGCCAGCAGTCAGGACAGACCTTATGGCTACACCTTC.

The chain carries TRBV3-1 (or the pseudogene TRBV3-2) and TRBJ1-3; perhaps TRBD1 as D (6 bases). From germline, CDR1 is LGHDT and CDR2 YNNKEL (reference sequence). Trimming shortened V by 4 bases and J by 1 base, and 14 bases separated the two germline ends. This CDR3 is built from 16 residues. DNA of the CDR3: TGTGCCAGCAGCCCAGGACAGACTATTTCTGGAAACACCATATATTTT. Its translation: CASSPGQTISGNTIYF.

The sample holds one count of this clone. CDR3 nucleotides: TGTGCCAGCAGCCCGACAAGGGAGGCCGGGGAGCTGTTTTTT. Protein product: CASSPTREAGELFF. This chain connects TRBV14 to TRBJ2-2, with D tentatively TRBD2 (6 bases). V dropped 4 bases and J dropped 6 bases, with 12 bases sitting between them. This CDR3 is built from 14 residues. Looked up from germline, CDR1 is SGHDN and CDR2 is FVKESK.

The chain employs TRBV11-2 and TRBJ2-2; 13 bases are a match to TRBD2. The CDR3 covers 16 residues. V lost 6 bases and J lost 9; bases outside the gene matches: 10. In germline, CDR1 is SGHAT, CDR2 FQNNGV. The CDR3 loop reads CASRDLGLAGDRELFF. As DNA, the CDR3 is TGTGCCAGCAGGGATCTCGGACTAGCGGGGGACCGGGAGCTGTTTTTT.

The rearrangement joins TRBV5-8 to TRBJ1-1, with no clear D. Between the trimmed V and J ends, which lost 1 base and 5 bases, there was a span of 12 bases. The germline V gene encodes CDR1 SGHTS and CDR2 YDEGEE. The CDR3 totals 14 residues. CDR3 DNA: TGTGCCAGCAGCTTGTATCGGGTTAGGACTGAAGCTTTCTTT. Protein: CASSLYRVRTEAFF.

The chain combines TRBV4-1 with TRBJ2-6, with a weak D call TRBD1 (5 bases). V was pared by 0 bases and J by 4 bases, with 10 bases between. The CDR3 covers 16 residues. Germline CDR1 and CDR2: MGHRA and YSYEKL. The chain's CDR3 is CASSQDRGTGANVLTF. CDR3 coding DNA: TGCGCCAGCAGCCAAGATAGGGGTACCGGGGCCAACGTCCTGACTTTC.

The gene calls are TRBV7-8 and TRBJ2-7; 7 nucleotides line up with TRBD1. Germline CDR1 is SGHVS and CDR2 is FQNEAQ. This CDR3 comprises 15 residues. J lost 3 bases, V lost 4 bases, and 9 bases had no gene match. The CDR3 bases are TGTGCCAGCAGCTCAGGGGGAGATCCCTTCTACGAGCAGTACTTC. Amino acid sequence: CASSSGGDPFYEQYF.

The V and J genes are TRBV5-8 and TRBJ2-7; TRBD1 might be the D (7 bases). The CDR3 has 16 residues. Per germline, CDR1 SGHTS and CDR2 YDEGEE. Trimming removed 0 bases at V and 3 bases at J, with 16 bases between. CDR3 loop: CASSLASGAGGYEQYF. DNA for the CDR3: TGTGCCAGCAGCTTGGCTTCGGGGGCAGGGGGCTACGAGCAGTACTTC.

The rearrangement links TRBV10-3 to TRBJ1-1; D gene unclear. Germline assignment: CDR1 ENHRY and CDR2 SYGVKD. Trimming removed 0 bases at V and 1 base at J, with 9 bases between. CDR3 length: 15 residues. The CDR3 DNA follows: TGTGCCATCAGTGAGTCGGGCAAAACGAACACTGAAGCTTTCTTT. It translates to CAISESGKTNTEAFF.

The chain has TRBV3-1 (or the pseudogene TRBV3-2) and TRBJ2-1, with 9 bases lining up with TRBD2. This CDR3 has 15 amino acids. The V and J ends lost 0 bases and 8 bases, in that order; junction bases with no gene match: 5. CDR1 is LGHDT and CDR2 is YNNKEL in the germline V gene (reference sequence). The CDR3 protein is CASSQELGGRDEQFF. For the CDR3, the DNA is TGTGCCAGCAGCCAAGAGTTAGGCGGGAGGGATGAGCAGTTCTTC.

The chain employs TRBV6-2 or TRBV6-3 and TRBJ2-5; no firm D call. This CDR3 contains 14 residues. Trimming cost V 5 bases and J 2 bases, with 12 bases left between them. Germline V gene lookup returns CDR1 MNHEY and CDR2 SVGEGT. The CDR3, as DNA: TGTGCCAGCAGTAACTTGACAAGACAAGAGACCCAGTACTTC. Its translation: CASSNLTRQETQYF.

This clone is a singleton in its sample. The rearrangement joins TRBV2 to TRBJ1-2; 7 nucleotides agree with TRBD1. Losses at the gene ends were 3 bases for V and 4 bases for J; bases not matched to a gene: 8. The CDR3 has 15 residues. Germline CDR1 reads SNHLY; CDR2 reads FYNNEI. This CDR3 reads CASSERGPTFYGYTF. The CDR3 DNA sequence: TGTGCCAGCAGTGAGAGGGGGCCCACCTTCTATGGCTACACCTTC.

Details on this clone: Compared with germline, one end of the junction differs, possibly owing to a read error. V and J are TRBV5-1 and TRBJ2-2; 9 nucleotides agree with TRBD1. This CDR3 contains 16 residues. The V gene's germline CDR1 is SGHRS and CDR2 YFSETQ. CDR3 residues: CASSLPGQGNTGELFF. CDR3 DNA: TGTGCCAGCAGCTTGCCGGGACAGGGGAACACCGGGGAGCTGTTTTTT.

This clone was counted a single time. The chain employs TRBV19 and TRBJ2-2; the D gene is possibly TRBD1 (5 bases). Germline V lookup: CDR1 LNHDA, CDR2 SQIVND (reference sequence). V was pared by 3 bases and J by 3 bases, with 8 bases between. CDR3 length equals 14 residues. The CDR3 protein is CASSIVGDTGELFF. CDR3 DNA: TGTGCCAGTAGTATTGTAGGGGACACCGGGGAGCTGTTTTTT.

V gene TRBV19 combines with J gene TRBJ1-5, with 7 bases that match TRBD1. V lost 6 bases to trimming and J lost 0 bases; unmatched junction nucleotides: 8. CDR3 length: 16 residues. Germline CDR1 and CDR2: LNHDA and SQIVND (reference sequence). The CDR3 reads CASSSYGTASNQPQHF. The CDR3 bases are TGTGCCAGTAGCTCCTACGGGACAGCTAGCAATCAGCCCCAGCATTTT.

This clone showed up just once. The CDR3 DNA reads as TGTGCCAGCAGGTGGACAGGGAACACTGAAGCTTTCTTT. Residues: CASRWTGNTEAFF. The chain employs TRBV5-4 and TRBJ1-1; TRBD1 matches at 7 bases. Germline V CDR1 and CDR2: SGHNT, YYREEE (reference sequence). The J segment lost 1 base and the V segment lost 5 bases, leaving 2 bases of the junction unmatched. CDR3 size: 13 residues.

Comments on this clone: Additional DNA sequences in this sample encode the identical CDR3. V is TRBV6-4 and J is TRBJ1-1; tentatively, D is TRBD1 (6 bases). The CDR3 sequence is 13 residues long. V lost 5 bases to trimming and J lost 2 bases, with 9 bases between them. Germline V CDR1 and CDR2: MRHNA, SNTAGT. CDR3 region: CASSQTGNTEAFF. DNA of the CDR3: TGTGCCAGCAGTCAGACAGGCAACACTGAAGCTTTCTTT.